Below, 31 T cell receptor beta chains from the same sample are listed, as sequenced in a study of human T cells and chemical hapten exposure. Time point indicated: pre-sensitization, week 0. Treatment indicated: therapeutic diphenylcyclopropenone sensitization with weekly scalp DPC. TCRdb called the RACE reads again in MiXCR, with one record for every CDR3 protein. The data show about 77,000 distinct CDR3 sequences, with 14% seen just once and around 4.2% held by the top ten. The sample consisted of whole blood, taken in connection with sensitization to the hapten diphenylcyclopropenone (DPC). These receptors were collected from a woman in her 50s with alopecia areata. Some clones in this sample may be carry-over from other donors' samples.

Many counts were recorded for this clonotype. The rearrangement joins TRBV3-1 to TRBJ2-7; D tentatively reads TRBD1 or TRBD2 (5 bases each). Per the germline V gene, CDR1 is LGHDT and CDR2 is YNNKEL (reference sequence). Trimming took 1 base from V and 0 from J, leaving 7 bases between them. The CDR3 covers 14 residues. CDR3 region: CASSQVGRSYEQYF. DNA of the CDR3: TGTGCCAGCAGCCAAGTGGGACGCTCCTACGAGCAGTACTTC.

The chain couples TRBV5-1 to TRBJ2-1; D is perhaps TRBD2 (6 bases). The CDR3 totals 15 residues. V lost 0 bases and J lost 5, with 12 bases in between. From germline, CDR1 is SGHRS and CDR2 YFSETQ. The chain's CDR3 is CASSLGGSGDNEQFF. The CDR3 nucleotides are TGCGCCAGCAGCTTGGGGGGTAGCGGCGACAATGAGCAGTTCTTC.

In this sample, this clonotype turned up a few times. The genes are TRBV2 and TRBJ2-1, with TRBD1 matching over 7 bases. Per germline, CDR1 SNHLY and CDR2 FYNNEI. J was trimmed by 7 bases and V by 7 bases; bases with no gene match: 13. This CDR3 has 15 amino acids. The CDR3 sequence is CASIPGQSRSNEQFF. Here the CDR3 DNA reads TGTGCCAGCATCCCGGGACAGAGCAGATCAAATGAGCAGTTCTTC.

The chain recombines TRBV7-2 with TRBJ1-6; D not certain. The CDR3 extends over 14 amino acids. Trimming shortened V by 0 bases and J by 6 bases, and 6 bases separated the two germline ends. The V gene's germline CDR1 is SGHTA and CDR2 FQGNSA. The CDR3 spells CASSLAGSNSPLHF. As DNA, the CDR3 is TGTGCCAGCAGCTTAGCTGGCAGTAATTCACCCCTCCACTTT. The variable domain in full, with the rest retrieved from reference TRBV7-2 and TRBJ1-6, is GAGVSQSPSNKVTEKGKDVELRCDPISGHTALYWYRQSLGQGLEFLIYFQGNSAPDKSGLPSDRFSAERTGGSVSTLTIQRTQQEDSAVYLCASSLAGSNSPLHFGNGTRLTVT.

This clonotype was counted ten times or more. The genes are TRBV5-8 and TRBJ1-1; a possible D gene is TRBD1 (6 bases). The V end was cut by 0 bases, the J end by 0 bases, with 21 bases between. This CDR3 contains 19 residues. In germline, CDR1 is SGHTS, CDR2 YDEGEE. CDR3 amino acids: CASSLGTVRGWSLNTEAFF. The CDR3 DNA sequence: TGTGCCAGCAGCTTGGGGACAGTCAGAGGCTGGTCCTTGAACACTGAAGCTTTCTTT.

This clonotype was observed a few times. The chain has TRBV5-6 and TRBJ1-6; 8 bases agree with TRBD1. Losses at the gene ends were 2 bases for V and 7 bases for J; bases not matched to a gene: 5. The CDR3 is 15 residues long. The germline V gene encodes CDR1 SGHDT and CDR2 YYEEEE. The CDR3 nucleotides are TGTGCCAGCAGCTTCTCAGGGGGCTCGAATTCACCCCTCCACTTT. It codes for CASSFSGGSNSPLHF. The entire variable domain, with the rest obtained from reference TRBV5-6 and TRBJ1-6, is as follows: DAGVTQSPTHLIKTRGQQVTLRCSPKSGHDTVSWYQQALGQGPQFIFQYYEEEERQRGNFPDRFSGHQFPNYSSELNVNALLLGDSALYLCASSFSGGSNSPLHFGNGTRLTVT.

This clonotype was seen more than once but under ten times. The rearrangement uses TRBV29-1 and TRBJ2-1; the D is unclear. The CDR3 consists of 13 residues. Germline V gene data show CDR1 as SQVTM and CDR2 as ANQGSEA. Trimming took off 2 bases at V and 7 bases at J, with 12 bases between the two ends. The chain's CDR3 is CSVESLARNEQFF. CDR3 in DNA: TGCAGCGTTGAATCCTTAGCCCGTAATGAGCAGTTCTTC.

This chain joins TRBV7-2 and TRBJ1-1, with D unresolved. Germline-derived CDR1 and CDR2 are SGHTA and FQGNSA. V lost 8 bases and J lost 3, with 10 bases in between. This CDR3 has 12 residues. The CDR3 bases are TGTGCCAGCGGATTGCGGGACACTGAAGCTTTCTTT. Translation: CASGLRDTEAFF. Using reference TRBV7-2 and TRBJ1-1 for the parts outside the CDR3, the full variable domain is GAGVSQSPSNKVTEKGKDVELRCDPISGHTALYWYRQSLGQGLEFLIYFQGNSAPDKSGLPSDRFSAERTGGSVSTLTIQRTQQEDSAVYLCASGLRDTEAFFGQGTRLTVV.

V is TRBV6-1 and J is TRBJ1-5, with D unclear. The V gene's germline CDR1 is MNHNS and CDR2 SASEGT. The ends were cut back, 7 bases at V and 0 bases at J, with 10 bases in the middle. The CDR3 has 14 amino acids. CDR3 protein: CASTREISNQPQHF. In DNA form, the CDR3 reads TGTGCCAGCACCCGGGAAATTAGCAATCAGCCCCAGCATTTT.

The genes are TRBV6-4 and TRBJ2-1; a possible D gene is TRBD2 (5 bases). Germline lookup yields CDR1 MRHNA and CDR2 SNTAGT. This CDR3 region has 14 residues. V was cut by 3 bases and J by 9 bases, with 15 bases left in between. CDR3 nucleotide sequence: TGTGCCAGCAGTGATTCACGGGGAGACGCTGAGCAGTTCTTC. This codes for CASSDSRGDAEQFF.

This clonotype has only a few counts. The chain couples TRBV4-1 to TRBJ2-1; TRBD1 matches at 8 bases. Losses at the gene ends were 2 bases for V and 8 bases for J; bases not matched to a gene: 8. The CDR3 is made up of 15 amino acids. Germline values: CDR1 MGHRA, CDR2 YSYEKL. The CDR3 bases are TGCGCCAGCAGCCAAAACTCCGGGACAGGCGATGAGCAGTTCTTC. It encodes CASSQNSGTGDEQFF.

The CDR3 nucleotides read TGTGCCTGTTTAGCGGGAGGACCCGCTAGCACAGATACGCAGTATTTT. This codes for CACLAGGPASTDTQYF. The chain couples TRBV30 to TRBJ2-3; TRBD2 agrees at 10 bases. The germline V gene encodes CDR1 GTSNPN and CDR2 SVGIG (reference sequence). This CDR3 has 16 residues. The junction had 9 bases not matched to a gene; V was cut back by 6 bases and J by 0 bases.

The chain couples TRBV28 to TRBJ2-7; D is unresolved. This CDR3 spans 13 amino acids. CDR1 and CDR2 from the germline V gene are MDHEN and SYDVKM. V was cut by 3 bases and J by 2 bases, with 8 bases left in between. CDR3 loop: CASSFGSTYEQYF. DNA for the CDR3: TGTGCCAGCAGTTTCGGCAGCACCTACGAGCAGTACTTC.

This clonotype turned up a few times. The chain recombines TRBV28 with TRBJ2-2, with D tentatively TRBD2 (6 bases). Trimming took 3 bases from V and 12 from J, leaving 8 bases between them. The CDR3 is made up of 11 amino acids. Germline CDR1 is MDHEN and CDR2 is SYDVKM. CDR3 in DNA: TGTGCCAGCAGTTTGCGGGATCAGCTGTTTTTT. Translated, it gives CASSLRDQLFF.

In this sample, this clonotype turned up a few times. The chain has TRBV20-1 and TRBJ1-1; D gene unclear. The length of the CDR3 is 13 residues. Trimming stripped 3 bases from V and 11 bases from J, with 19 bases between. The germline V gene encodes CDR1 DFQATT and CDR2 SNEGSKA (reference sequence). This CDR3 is CSASQQRSFRAFF. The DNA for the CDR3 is TGCAGTGCTAGCCAACAGCGGTCTTTCAGGGCTTTCTTT.

The CDR3: CASSLNNNRGNQPQHF. The DNA for the CDR3 is TGTGCCAGCAGTTTAAATAATAACAGGGGCAATCAGCCCCAGCATTTT. This chain connects TRBV28 to TRBJ1-5; TRBD1 might be the D (6 bases). The germline V gene has CDR1 MDHEN and CDR2 SYDVKM. With 2 bases removed from V and 2 bases from J, the gap between germline ends came to 13 bases. The length of the CDR3 is 16 residues.

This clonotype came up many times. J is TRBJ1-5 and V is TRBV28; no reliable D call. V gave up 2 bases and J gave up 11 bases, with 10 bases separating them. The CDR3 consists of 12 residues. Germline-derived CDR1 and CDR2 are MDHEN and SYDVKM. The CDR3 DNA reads TGTGCCAGCAGTTTACAGGCGTCGTCCCAGCATTTT. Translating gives CASSLQASSQHF.

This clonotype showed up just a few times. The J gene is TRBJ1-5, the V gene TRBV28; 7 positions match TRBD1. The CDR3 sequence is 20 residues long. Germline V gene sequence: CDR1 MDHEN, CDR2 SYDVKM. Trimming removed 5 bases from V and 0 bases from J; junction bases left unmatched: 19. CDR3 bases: TGTGCCAGCAGTCCTCAGTACAGGGGCCTACATTACAATAGCAATCAGCCCCAGCATTTT. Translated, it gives CASSPQYRGLHYNSNQPQHF.

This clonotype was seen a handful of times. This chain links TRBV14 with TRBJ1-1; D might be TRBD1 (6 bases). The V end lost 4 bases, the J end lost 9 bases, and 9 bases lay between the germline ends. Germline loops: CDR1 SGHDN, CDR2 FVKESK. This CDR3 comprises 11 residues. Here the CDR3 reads CASSLRGKAFF. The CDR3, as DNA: TGTGCCAGCAGCCTGAGGGGGAAAGCTTTCTTT.

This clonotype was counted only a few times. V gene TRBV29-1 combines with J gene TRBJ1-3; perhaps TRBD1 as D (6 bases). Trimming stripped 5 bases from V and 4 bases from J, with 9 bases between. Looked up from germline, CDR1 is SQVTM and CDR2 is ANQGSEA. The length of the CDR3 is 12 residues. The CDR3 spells CSVRTAGNTIYF. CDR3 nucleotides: TGCAGCGTTCGGACAGCGGGAAACACCATATATTTT.

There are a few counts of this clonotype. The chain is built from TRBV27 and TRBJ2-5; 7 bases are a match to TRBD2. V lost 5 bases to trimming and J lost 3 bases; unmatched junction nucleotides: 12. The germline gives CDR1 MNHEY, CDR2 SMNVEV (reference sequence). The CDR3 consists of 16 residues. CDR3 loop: CASSTLWEGEEETQYF. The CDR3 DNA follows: TGTGCCAGCAGTACCCTCTGGGAGGGCGAGGAAGAGACCCAGTACTTC.

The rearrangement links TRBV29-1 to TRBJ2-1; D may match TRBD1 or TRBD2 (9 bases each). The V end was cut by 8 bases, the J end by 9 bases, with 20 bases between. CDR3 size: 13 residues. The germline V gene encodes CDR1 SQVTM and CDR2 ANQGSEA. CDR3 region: CSLAGQGAREQFF. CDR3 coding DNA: TGCAGCCTAGCGGGACAGGGCGCCCGTGAGCAGTTCTTC.

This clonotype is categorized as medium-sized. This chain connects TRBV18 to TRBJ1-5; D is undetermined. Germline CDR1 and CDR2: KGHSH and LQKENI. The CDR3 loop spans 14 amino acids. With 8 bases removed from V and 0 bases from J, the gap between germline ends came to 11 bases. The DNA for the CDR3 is TGTGCCAGCCGCCCGGGCGATAGCAATCAGCCCCAGCATTTT. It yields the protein CASRPGDSNQPQHF.

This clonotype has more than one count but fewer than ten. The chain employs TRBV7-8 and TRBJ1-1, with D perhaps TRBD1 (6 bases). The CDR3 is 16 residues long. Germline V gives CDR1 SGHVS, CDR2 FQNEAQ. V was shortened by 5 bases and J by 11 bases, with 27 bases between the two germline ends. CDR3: CASSQNPRRDNRHAFF. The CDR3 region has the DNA TGTGCCAGCAGCCAAAACCCGAGACGGGACAACCGGCACGCTTTCTTT.

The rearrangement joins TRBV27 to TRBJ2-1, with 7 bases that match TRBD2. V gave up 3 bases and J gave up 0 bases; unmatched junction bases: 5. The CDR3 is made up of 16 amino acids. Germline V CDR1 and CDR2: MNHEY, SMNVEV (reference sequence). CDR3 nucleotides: TGTGCCAGCAGTTTTTCCGGGACTAACTCCTACAATGAGCAGTTCTTC. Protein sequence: CASSFSGTNSYNEQFF.

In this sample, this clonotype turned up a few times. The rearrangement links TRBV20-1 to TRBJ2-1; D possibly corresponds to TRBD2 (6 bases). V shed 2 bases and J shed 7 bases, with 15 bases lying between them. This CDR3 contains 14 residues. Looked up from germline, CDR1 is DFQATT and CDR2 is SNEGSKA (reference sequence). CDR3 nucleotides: TGCAGTGCTAGACTGGAGAGGAGGGTGAATGAGCAGTTCTTC. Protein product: CSARLERRVNEQFF.

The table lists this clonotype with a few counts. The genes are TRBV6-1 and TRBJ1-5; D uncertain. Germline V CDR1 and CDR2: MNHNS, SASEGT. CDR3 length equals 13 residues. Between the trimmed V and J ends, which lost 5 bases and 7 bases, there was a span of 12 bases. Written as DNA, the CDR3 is TGTGCCAGCAGTAAGGGCCCTAGCCAGCCCCAGCATTTT. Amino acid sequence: CASSKGPSQPQHF.

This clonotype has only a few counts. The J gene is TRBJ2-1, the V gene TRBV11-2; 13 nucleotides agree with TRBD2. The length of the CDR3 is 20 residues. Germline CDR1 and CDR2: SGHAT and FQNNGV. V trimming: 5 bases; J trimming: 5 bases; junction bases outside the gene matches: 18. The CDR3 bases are TGTGCCAGCAGCCCGAAACCGACAACTAGCGGGAGGGCCCCTCACAATGAGCAGTTCTTC. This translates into CASSPKPTTSGRAPHNEQFF.

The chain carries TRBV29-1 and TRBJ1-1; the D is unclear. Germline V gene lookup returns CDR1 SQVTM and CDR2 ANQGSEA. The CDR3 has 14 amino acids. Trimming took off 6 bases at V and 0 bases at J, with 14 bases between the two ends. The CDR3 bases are TGCAGCGTCGAGACGAACGGGGTGAACACTGAAGCTTTCTTT. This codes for CSVETNGVNTEAFF.

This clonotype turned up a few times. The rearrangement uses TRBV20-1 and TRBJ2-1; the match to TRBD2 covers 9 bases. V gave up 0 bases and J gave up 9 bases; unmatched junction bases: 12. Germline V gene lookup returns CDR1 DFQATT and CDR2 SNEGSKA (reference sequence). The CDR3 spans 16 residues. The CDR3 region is CSARERGGRAVAEQFF. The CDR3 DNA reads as TGCAGTGCTAGAGAGAGAGGCGGGAGGGCCGTGGCTGAGCAGTTCTTC.

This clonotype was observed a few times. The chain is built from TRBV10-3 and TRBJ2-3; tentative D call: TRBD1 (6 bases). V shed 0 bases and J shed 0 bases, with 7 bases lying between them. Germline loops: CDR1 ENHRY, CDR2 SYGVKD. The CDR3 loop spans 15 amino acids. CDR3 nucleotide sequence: TGTGCCATCAGTGAGTCAGGACAGAGCACAGATACGCAGTATTTT. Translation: CAISESGQSTDTQYF.